This section outlines one T cell receptor (beta chain) sequence together with its context. Its specificity is unknown. Assay used: immunoSEQ multiplex PCR; TCRdb lists only in-frame clones, some missing. The sample includes about 1 million clones, roughly 70% seen only once; the top ten take roughly 1.5%. This sample is part of a study of shared clonotypes between healthy human individuals. Germline CDR1 and CDR2: KGHSH and LQKENI. The CDR3 spans 13 residues. Trimming took off 6 bases at V and 8 bases at J, with 17 bases between the two ends. Whole-study findings and limits: Clonotypes shared by all four sorted-subset donors had higher generation probabilities than non-shared clonotypes. The study found roughly 5.3% of naive CD4 clonotypes shared across a few donors.

Those who donated, Caucasian adults without exception, all lived in Nashville, Tennessee. Into CD45RA+ naive and CD45RA-negative memory subsets, the CD4+ cells were split. The gene calls are TRBV18 and TRBJ2-7, with a tentative D call TRBD2 (5 bases). The sequence came from a man between 18 and 35 years old in good health. What was sequenced was memory CD4+ T cells sorted from blood. Sample subset: CD45RA-negative fraction. The CDR3 nucleotides are TGTGCCAGCTCGCCCCCGACCCTCGGGAAGCAGTACTTC. Amino acid sequence: CASSPPTLGKQYF.